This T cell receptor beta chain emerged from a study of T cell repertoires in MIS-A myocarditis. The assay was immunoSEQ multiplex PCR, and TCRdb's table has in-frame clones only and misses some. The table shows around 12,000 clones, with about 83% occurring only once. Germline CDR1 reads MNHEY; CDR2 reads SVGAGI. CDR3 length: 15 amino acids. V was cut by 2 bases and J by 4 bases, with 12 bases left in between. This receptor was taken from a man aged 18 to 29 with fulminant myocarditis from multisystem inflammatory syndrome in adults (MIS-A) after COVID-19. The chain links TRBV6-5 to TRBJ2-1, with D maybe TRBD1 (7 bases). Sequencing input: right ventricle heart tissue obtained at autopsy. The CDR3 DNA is TGTGCCAGCAGTTACGCGGCAGGGGGGTACAATGAGCAGTTCTTC. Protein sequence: CASSYAAGGYNEQFF.